The sequence of this T cell receptor beta chain was determined in a study of T cells in Graves' hyperthyroidism and ophthalmopathy. Whole-study findings and limits: Appearing also in blood were most of the thyroid clonotypes expanded above 0.001.

This clonotype was observed a few times. No antigen is known for it. Trimming cost V 1 base and J 3 bases, with 13 bases left between them. This CDR3 has 15 residues. Using RNA transcripts as the source, TCR beta CDR3 regions were amplified. HTBI primers drove first-round RT-PCR of the TCR CDR3. TCRdb ran MiXCR on the multiplex PCR reads and lists one entry per CDR3 protein. The sample consists of more than 350,000 distinct CDR3 sequences, around 13% of them appearing once. Sequenced sample: blood. This sequence was found in a woman aged 30 to 39 with Graves' ophthalmopathy. The gene calls are TRBV12-3 or TRBV12-4 and TRBJ2-7, with D maybe TRBD2 (7 bases). The CDR3 coding sequence is TGTGCCAGCAGTTTAGGGGCCGGGGGGCACTACGAGCAGTACTTC. Its protein is CASSLGAGGHYEQYF.